The 5 T cell receptor beta chains below were found in one sample sequenced in a study of beta chain features in type 1 diabetes. As every portion of the isolated RNA was reverse transcribed, the sequencing read expressed TCRB transcripts. This table comes from immunoSEQ multiplex PCR, and its TCRdb copy is limited to in-frame clones, with some not included. The sample comprises over 40,000 clones, 50% of which are singletons, and 0.25% rests with the top ten. The sequenced material came from stem cell memory CD4+ T cells from blood. Receptor source: a woman aged 25 to 39 in good health.

The chain couples TRBV7-2 to TRBJ1-2; 7 bases agree with TRBD1. The CDR3 spans 15 residues. The ends lost 4 bases at V and 6 bases at J; junction bases unmatched: 11. The germline V gene encodes CDR1 SGHTA and CDR2 FQGNSA. CDR3 sequence reads: CASSSLGTAPDGYTF. The CDR3 DNA reads TGTGCCAGCAGCTCCCTCGGGACAGCCCCGGATGGCTACACCTTC. Full variable domain (remainder filled in from reference TRBV7-2 and TRBJ1-2): GAGVSQSPSNKVTEKGKDVELRCDPISGHTALYWYRQSLGQGLEFLIYFQGNSAPDKSGLPSDRFSAERTGGSVSTLTIQRTQQEDSAVYLCASSSLGTAPDGYTFGSGTRLTVV.

This clone was seen only a few times. The V gene is TRBV7-2, the J gene TRBJ2-7; 10 nucleotides align to TRBD2. The CDR3 has 14 amino acids. CDR1 and CDR2 from the germline V gene are SGHTA and FQGNSA. V dropped 1 base and J dropped 5; count of bases not matched to a gene: 2. For the CDR3, the DNA is TGTGCCAGCAGCTTAGAGCGGGAGGGCCACGAGCAGTACTTC. Its protein product is CASSLEREGHEQYF.

The chain joins TRBV28 to TRBJ2-4; D is possibly TRBD1 (6 bases). CDR1 and CDR2 (germline): MDHEN, SYDVKM. Deletions cut 3 bases from V and 9 bases from J, with 21 bases between. The CDR3 is 16 amino acids. Written as DNA, the CDR3 is TGTGCCAGCAGTTTCTTGGGGGCGACAATGGGGAGCATTCAGTACTTC. Protein product: CASSFLGATMGSIQYF. The full variable domain, completed using reference TRBV28 and TRBJ2-4, is DVKVTQSSRYLVKRTGEKVFLECVQDMDHENMFWYRQDPGLGLRLIYFSYDVKMKEKGDIPEGYSVSREKKERFSLILESASTNQTSMYLCASSFLGATMGSIQYFGAGTRLSVL.

The rearrangement links TRBV11-2 to TRBJ1-2; D gene ambiguous. The V end lost 6 bases, the J end lost 3 bases, and 8 bases lay between the germline ends. The CDR3 sequence is 12 residues long. Per the germline V gene, CDR1 is SGHAT and CDR2 is FQNNGV. The CDR3 spells CASSTGDYGYTF. The CDR3 coding sequence is TGTGCCAGCAGTACCGGGGACTATGGCTACACCTTC.

V is TRBV29-1 and J is TRBJ1-2; D is unclear. Germline V gene lookup returns CDR1 SQVTM and CDR2 ANQGSEA. The CDR3 loop spans 14 amino acids. Trimming removed 0 bases from V and 7 bases from J, with 15 bases in between. The CDR3 spells CSVEERIPSLGYTF. CDR3 DNA sequence: TGCAGCGTTGAAGAGAGGATCCCTTCCCTTGGCTACACCTTC. Combining the CDR3 with reference TRBV29-1 and TRBJ1-2 gives the whole variable domain SAVISQKPSRDICQRGTSLTIQCQVDSQVTMMFWYRQQPGQSLTLIATANQGSEATYESGFVIDKFPISRPNLTFSTLTVSNMSPEDSSIYLCSVEERIPSLGYTFGSGTRLTVV.